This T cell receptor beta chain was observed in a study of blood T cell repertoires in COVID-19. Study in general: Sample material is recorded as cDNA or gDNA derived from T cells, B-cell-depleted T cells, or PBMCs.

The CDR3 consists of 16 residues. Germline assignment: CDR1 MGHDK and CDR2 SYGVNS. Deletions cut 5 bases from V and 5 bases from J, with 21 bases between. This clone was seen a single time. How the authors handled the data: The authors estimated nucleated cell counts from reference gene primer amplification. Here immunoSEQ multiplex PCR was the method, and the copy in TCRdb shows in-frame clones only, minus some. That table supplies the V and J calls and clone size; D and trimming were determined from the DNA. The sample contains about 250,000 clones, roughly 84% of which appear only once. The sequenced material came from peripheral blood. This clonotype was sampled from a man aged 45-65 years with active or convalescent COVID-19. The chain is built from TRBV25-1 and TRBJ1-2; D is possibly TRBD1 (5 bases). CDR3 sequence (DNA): TGTGCCAGCAGTCCGAGGGGTGGCAGGGAGGGATATGGCTACACCTTC. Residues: CASSPRGGREGYGYTF.